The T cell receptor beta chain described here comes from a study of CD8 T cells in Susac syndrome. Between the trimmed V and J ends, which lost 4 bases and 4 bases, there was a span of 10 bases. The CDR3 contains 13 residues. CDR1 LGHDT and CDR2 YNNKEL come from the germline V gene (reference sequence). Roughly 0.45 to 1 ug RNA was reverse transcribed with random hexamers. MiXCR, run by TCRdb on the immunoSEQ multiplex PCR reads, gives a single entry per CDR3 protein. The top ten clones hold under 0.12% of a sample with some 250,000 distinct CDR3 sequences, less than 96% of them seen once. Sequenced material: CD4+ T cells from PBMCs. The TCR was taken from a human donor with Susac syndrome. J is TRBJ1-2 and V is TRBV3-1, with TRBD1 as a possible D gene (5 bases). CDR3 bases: TGTGCCAGCAGCCCCCGGACAAGCTATGGCTACACCTTC. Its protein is CASSPRTSYGYTF.